This T cell receptor (beta chain) stems from a study of blood T cell repertoires in COVID-19. This CDR3 contains 17 residues. Looked up from germline, CDR1 is SGHTA and CDR2 is FQGNSA. After removal of 4 bases from V and 1 base from J, the junction contained 9 bases not matched to a gene. The table came from immunoSEQ multiplex PCR; TCRdb's copy has only in-frame clones and leaves some out. In the table there are roughly 430,000 clones, over 75% of which are singletons. The sequence derives from a middle-aged woman with acute COVID-19. The genes are TRBV7-2 and TRBJ2-7, with 11 bases matching TRBD2. The sequenced material came from PBMCs or T cells enriched from blood (not recorded which). The chain's CDR3 is CASSSPSGGPQSYEQYF. CDR3 in DNA: TGTGCCAGCAGCTCGCCTAGCGGGGGGCCGCAATCCTACGAGCAGTACTTC.